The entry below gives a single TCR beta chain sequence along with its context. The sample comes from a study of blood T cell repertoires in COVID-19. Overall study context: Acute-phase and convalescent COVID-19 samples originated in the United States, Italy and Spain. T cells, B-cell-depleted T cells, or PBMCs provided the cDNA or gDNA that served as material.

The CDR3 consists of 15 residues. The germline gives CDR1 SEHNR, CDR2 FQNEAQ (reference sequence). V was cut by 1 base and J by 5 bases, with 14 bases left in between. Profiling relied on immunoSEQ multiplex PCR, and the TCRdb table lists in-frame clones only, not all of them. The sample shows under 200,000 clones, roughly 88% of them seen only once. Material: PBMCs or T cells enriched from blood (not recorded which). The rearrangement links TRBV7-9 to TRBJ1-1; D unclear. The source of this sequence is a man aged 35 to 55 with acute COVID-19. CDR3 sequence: CASSLGGTRRTEAFF. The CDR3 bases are TGTGCCAGCAGCTTAGGCGGCACCCGGCGGACTGAAGCTTTCTTT.